This paragraph reports one T cell receptor (beta chain). The target antigen is unknown. The sample belongs to a study of cytomegalovirus exposure and HLA in healthy donors. Turning to the study itself: The same platform used for the 650 to 850 first-cohort repertoires was also used for the 120 or so validation repertoires, as a later analysis reported.

Study outcomes and limitations: Reports described diagnosis of cytomegalovirus status by the classifier as highly specific and sensitive.

The V gene lost 5 bases and the J gene lost 2 bases, with 9 bases spanning the gap. The CDR3 runs to 13 residues. Germline loops: CDR1 LNHNV, CDR2 YYDKDF (reference sequence). Only in-frame clones appear in the TCRdb table, and some are missing; sequencing was by immunoSEQ multiplex PCR. The sample lists over 85,000 clones, 80% to 85% seen once, with around an eighth in the top ten. This receptor was identified in a woman aged 18-29 years in good health and CMV-seropositive. The sequenced sample consisted of PBMCs. This sequence joins TRBV15 and TRBJ2-5; D is uncertain. The CDR3 region is CATSPGLQETQYF. The CDR3, as DNA: TGTGCCACCAGCCCCGGGTTGCAAGAGACCCAGTACTTC.